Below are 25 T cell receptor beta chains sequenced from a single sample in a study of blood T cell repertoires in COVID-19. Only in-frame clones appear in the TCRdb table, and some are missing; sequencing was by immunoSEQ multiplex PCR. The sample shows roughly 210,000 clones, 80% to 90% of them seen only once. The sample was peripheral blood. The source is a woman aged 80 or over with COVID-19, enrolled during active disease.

DNA for the CDR3: TGTGCCAGCAGCCTCCGCTTAAATGGACAGCAGACTGGAAACACCATATATTTT. Protein: CASSLRLNGQQTGNTIYF. The chain uses TRBV5-6 and TRBJ1-3; perhaps TRBD1 as D (6 bases). With 4 bases removed from V and 2 bases from J, the gap between germline ends came to 22 bases. CDR1 is SGHDT, CDR2 YYEEEE, per germline. CDR3 length: 18 amino acids. The full variable domain, its missing parts supplied by reference TRBV5-6 and TRBJ1-3, is DAGVTQSPTHLIKTRGQQVTLRCSPKSGHDTVSWYQQALGQGPQFIFQYYEEEERQRGNFPDRFSGHQFPNYSSELNVNALLLGDSALYLCASSLRLNGQQTGNTIYFGEGSWLTVV.

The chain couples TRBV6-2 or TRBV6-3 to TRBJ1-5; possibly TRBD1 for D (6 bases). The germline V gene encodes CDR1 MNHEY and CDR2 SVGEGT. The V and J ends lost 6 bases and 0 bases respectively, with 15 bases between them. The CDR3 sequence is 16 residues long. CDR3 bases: TGTGCCAGCAGCTTAAGTGCAGGGGTTAGCAATCAGCCCCAGCATTTT. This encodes CASSLSAGVSNQPQHF.

The CDR3 DNA follows: TGTGCCAGCAGCCCTAGGACTAGCGGGGGGGCCACTTCCTACAATGAGCAGTTCTTC. Encoded protein: CASSPRTSGGATSYNEQFF. The chain carries TRBV7-2 and TRBJ2-1, with TRBD2 identical over 15 bases. The V gene's germline CDR1 is SGHTA and CDR2 FQGNSA. V shed 5 bases and J 1 base; nucleotides not matched to a gene: 9. The CDR3 length is 19 residues.

DNA of the CDR3: TGCGCCAGCAGTTTAGACAGGGGGCGACGTGGCTACACCTTC. Amino acid sequence: CASSLDRGRRGYTF. This chain joins TRBV10-1 and TRBJ1-2; TRBD1 aligns across 10 bases. Germline loops: CDR1 WNHNN, CDR2 SYGVQD (reference sequence). The V and J ends lost 5 bases and 7 bases, in that order; junction bases with no gene match: 7. There are 14 residues in the CDR3.

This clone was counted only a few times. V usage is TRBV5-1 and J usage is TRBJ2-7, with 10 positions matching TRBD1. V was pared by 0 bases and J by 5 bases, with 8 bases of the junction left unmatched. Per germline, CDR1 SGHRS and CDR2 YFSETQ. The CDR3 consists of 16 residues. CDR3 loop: CASSLASGQGLNEQYV. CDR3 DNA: TGCGCCAGCAGCTTGGCCTCGGGACAGGGGTTAAACGAGCAGTACGTC.

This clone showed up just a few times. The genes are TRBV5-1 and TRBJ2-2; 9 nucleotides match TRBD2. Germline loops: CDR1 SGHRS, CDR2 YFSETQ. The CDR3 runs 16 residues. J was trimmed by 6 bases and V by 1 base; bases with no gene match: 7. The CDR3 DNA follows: TGCGCCAGCAGCTTGATGGCGGGGGGGCCTCCCGGGGAGCTGTTTTTT. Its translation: CASSLMAGGPPGELFF.

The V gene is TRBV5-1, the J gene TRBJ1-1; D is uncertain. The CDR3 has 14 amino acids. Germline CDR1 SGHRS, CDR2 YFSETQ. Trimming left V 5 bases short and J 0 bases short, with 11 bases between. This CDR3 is CASRSWQMNTEAFF. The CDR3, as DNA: TGCGCCAGCAGGTCCTGGCAGATGAACACTGAAGCTTTCTTT.

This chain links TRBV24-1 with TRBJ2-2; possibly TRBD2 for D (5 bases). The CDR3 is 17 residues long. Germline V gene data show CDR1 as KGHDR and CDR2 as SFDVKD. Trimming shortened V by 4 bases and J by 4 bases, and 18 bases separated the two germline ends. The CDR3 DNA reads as TGTGCCACCAGTGACCCTAGCCCAGTTGGGTCCACCGGGGAGCTGTTTTTT. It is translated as CATSDPSPVGSTGELFF.

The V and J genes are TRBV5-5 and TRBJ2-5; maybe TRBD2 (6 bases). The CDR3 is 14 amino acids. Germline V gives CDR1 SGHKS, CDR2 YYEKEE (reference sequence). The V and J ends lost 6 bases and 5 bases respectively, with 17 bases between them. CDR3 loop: CASTHGGGEETQYF. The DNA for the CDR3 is TGTGCCAGCACCCACGGGGGTGGCGAGGAGACCCAGTACTTC. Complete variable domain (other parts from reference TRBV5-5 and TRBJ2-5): DAGVTQSPTHLIKTRGQQVTLRCSPISGHKSVSWYQQVLGQGPQFIFQYYEKEERGRGNFPDRFSARQFPNYSSELNVNALLLGDSALYLCASTHGGGEETQYFGPGTRLLVL.

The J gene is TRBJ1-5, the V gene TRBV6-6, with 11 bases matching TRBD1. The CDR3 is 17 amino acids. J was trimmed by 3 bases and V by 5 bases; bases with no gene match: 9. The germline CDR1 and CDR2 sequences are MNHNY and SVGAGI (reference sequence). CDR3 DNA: TGTGCCAGCAGTCGGACAGGGGGCGCGGAAAACAATCAGCCCCAGCATTTT. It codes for CASSRTGGAENNQPQHF.

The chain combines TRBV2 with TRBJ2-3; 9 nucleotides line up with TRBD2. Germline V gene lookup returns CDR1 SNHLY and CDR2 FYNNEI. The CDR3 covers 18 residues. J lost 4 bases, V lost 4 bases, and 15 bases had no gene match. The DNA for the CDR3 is TGTGCCAGCAGTGCCCAGCTCGGAAGCGGGGGGAATTCAGATACGCAGTATTTT. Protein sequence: CASSAQLGSGGNSDTQYF.

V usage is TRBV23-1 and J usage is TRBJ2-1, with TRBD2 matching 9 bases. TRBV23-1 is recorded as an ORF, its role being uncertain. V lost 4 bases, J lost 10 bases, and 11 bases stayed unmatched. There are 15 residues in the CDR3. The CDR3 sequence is CASSRKRGAPREQFF. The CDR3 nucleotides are TGCGCCAGCAGTCGAAAGCGGGGGGCCCCTAGAGAGCAGTTCTTC.

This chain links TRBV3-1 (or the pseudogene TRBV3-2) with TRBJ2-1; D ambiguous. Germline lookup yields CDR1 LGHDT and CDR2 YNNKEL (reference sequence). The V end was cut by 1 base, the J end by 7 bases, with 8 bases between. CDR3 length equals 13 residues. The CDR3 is CASSQGSGNEQFF. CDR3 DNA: TGTGCCAGCAGCCAAGGGTCAGGAAATGAGCAGTTCTTC.

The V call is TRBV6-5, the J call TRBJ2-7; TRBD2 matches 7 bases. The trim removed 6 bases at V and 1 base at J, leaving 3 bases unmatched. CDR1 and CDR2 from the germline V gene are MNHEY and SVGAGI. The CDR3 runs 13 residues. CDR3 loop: CASSMGGSYEQYF. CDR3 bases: TGTGCCAGCAGCATGGGAGGGTCCTACGAGCAGTACTTC.

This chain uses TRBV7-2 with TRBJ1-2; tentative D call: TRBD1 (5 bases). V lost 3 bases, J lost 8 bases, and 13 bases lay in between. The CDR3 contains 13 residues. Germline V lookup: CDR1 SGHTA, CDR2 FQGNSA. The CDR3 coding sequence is TGTGCCAGCAGCTTCGGAGGGGTTGGGGGCTACACCTTC. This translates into CASSFGGVGGYTF.

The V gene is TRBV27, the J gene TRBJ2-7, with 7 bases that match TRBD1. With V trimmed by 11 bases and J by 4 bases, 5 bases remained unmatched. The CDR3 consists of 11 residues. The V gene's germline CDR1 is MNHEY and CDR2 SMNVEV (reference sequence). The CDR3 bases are TGTGCCCATTCCAGGGGGTACGAGCAGTACGTC. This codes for CAHSRGYEQYV.

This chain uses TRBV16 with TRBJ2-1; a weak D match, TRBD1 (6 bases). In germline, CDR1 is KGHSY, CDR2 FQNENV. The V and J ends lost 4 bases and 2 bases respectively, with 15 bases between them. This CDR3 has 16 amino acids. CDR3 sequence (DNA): TGTGCCAGCAGCCCCACGTCCGGGACAACCTACAATGAGCAGTTCTTC. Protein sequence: CASSPTSGTTYNEQFF.

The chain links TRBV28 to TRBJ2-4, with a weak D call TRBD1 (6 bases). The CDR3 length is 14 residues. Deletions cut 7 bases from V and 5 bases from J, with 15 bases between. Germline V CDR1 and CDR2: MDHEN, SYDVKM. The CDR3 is CASNQQGGENIQYF. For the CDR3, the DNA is TGTGCCAGCAATCAACAGGGTGGGGAAAACATTCAGTACTTC.

CDR3 loop: CASSLPADTQYF. The CDR3 DNA is TGCGCCAGCAGCTTGCCAGCAGATACGCAGTATTTT. This chain links TRBV5-1 with TRBJ2-3, with D uncertain. The V and J ends lost 1 base and 4 bases respectively, with 4 bases between them. Germline V gene sequence: CDR1 SGHRS, CDR2 YFSETQ. The CDR3 sequence is 12 residues long.

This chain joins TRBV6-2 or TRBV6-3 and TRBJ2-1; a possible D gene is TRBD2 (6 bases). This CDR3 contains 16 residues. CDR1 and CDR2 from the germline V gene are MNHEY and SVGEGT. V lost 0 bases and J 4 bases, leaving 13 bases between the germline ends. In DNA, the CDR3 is TGTGCCAGCAGTTACTCGATTGCTAGCGTTTACAATGAGCAGTTCTTC. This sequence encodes CASSYSIASVYNEQFF.

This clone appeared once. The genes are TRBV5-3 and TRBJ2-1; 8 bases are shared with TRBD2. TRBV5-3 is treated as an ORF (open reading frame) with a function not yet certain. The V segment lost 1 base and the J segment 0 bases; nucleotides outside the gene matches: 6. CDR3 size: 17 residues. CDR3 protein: CARSLRTSGHSYNEQFF. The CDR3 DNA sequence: TGTGCCAGAAGCTTGAGAACTAGCGGCCACTCCTACAATGAGCAGTTCTTC.

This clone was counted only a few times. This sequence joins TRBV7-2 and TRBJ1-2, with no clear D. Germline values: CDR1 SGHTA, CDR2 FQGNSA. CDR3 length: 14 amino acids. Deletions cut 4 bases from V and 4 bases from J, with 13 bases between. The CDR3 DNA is TGTGCCAGCAGCTCCCTCTCAGGTCCCTATGGCTACACCTTC. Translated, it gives CASSSLSGPYGYTF.

CDR3 nucleotide sequence: TGTGCCAGCAGCCCACACGGACTAGCAGGGGAGACCCAGTACTTC. This gives the protein CASSPHGLAGETQYF. J is TRBJ2-5 and V is TRBV7-3; 8 bases align to TRBD2. Germline CDR1 is SGHTA and CDR2 is FQGTGA. The V gene end was trimmed by 5 bases and the J gene end by 5 bases; junction bases not matched to a gene: 10. The CDR3 is made up of 15 amino acids.

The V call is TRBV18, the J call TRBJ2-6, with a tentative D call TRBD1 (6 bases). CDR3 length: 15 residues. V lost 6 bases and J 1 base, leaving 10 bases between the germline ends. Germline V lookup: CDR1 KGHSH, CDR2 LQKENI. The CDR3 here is CASSDTGSGANVLTF. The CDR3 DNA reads TGTGCCAGCTCCGATACAGGGTCTGGGGCCAACGTCCTGACTTTC. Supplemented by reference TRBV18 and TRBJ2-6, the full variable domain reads NAGVMQNPRHLVRRRGQEARLRCSPMKGHSHVYWYRQLPEEGLKFMVYLQKENIIDESGMPKERFSAEFPKEGPSILRIQQVVRGDSAAYFCASSDTGSGANVLTFGAGSRLTVL.

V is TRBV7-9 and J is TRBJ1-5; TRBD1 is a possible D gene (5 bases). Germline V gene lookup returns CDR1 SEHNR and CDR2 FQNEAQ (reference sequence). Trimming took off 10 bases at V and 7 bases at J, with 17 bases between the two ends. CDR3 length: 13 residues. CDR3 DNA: TGTGCCACGACACGGGGGGAAGTCCAGCCCCAGCATTTT. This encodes CATTRGEVQPQHF. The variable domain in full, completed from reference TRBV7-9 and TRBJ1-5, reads DTGVSQNPRHKITKRGQNVTFRCDPISEHNRLYWYRQTLGQGPEFLTYFQNEAQLEKSRLLSDRFSAERPKGSFSTLEIQRTEQGDSAMYLCATTRGEVQPQHFGDGTRLSIL.